This note documents a single T cell receptor beta chain sequence. Its specificity is unknown. This record comes from a study of monozygotic twins with cystic fibrosis. On the study more broadly: With about 16 PCR cycles, barcoded libraries came from approximately 2.8 micrograms of fragmented DNA.

With 2 bases removed from V and 1 base from J, the gap between germline ends came to 12 bases. The CDR3 sequence is 15 residues long. The germline V gene has CDR1 SGHTA and CDR2 FQGNSA. Produced via immunoSEQ multiplex PCR; TCRdb's table is partial and in-frame only. The sample consists of just under 20,000 clones, 91% of them appearing once. Study observations and caveats: Monozygotic CF twin pairs shared significantly more nucleotide-identical clonotypes than unrelated CF individuals did.

What was sequenced was blood. The V and J genes are TRBV7-2 and TRBJ2-7, with D uncertain. The TCR sequence derives from a girl aged 2 to 9 with cystic fibrosis. In nucleotides, the CDR3 is TGTGCCAGCAGCTTATACCGGGTGGGGTCCTACGAGCAGTACTTC. Residues: CASSLYRVGSYEQYF.